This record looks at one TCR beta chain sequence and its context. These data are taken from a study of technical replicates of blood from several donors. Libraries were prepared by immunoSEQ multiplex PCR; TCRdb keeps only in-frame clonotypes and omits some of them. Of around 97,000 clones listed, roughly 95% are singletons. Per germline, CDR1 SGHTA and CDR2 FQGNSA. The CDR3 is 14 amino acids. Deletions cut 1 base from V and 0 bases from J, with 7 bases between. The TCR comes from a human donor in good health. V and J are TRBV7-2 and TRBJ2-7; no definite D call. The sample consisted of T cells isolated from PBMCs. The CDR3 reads CASSLEYSSYEQYF. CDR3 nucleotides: TGTGCCAGCAGCTTAGAGTACAGCTCCTACGAGCAGTACTTC.